The 28 T cell receptor beta chains below come from one sample, sequenced in a study of CD8+ T cells in alopecia areata. Sequencing templates came from extracted RNA that was reverse transcribed into cDNA. Assay used: immunoSEQ multiplex PCR; TCRdb lists only in-frame clones, some missing. The table has a few hundred thousand clones, under 80% seen once. Sequenced here: CD4+ T cells sorted from blood, sampled at week 0. Receptor source: a human donor with alopecia areata.

This clone was detected once. This chain joins TRBV2 and TRBJ2-1, with 9 positions matching TRBD1. The V segment lost 4 bases and the J segment 6 bases; nucleotides outside the gene matches: 1. Germline V gives CDR1 SNHLY, CDR2 FYNNEI. This CDR3 is built from 13 residues. CDR3 DNA sequence: TGTGCCAGCAGTGTGGACAGGGGCAATGAGCAGTTCTTC. Amino acids: CASSVDRGNEQFF. Variable domain in full (rest from reference TRBV2 and TRBJ2-1): EPEVTQTPSHQVTQMGQEVILRCVPISNHLYFYWYRQILGQKVEFLVSFYNNEISEKSEIFDDQFSVERPDGSNFTLKIRSTKLEDSAMYFCASSVDRGNEQFFGPGTRLTVL.

The J gene is TRBJ2-3, the V gene TRBV20-1; the D is unclear. From germline, CDR1 is DFQATT and CDR2 SNEGSKA (reference sequence). V was shortened by 5 bases and J by 8 bases, with 11 bases between the two germline ends. The CDR3 covers 11 residues. The CDR3 loop is CSAGPGGTQYF. The CDR3 coding sequence is TGCAGTGCTGGGCCGGGCGGTACGCAGTATTTT.

To note about this clone: This sample includes further DNA sequences coding for the same CDR3. CDR3 amino acids: CASSLGQDQPQHF. The CDR3, as DNA: TGTGCCAGCAGCCTGGGACAGGATCAGCCCCAGCATTTT. This rearrangement joins TRBV5-6 to TRBJ1-5; 8 positions match TRBD1. Germline V gene data show CDR1 as SGHDT and CDR2 as YYEEEE. The CDR3 consists of 13 residues. Trimming cost V 4 bases and J 5 bases; bases outside gene matches: 2.

V is TRBV29-1 and J is TRBJ2-2, with TRBD1 as a possible D gene (5 bases). V was pared by 6 bases and J by 1 base, with 9 bases between. CDR1 SQVTM and CDR2 ANQGSEA come from the germline V gene. The CDR3 has 13 residues. The CDR3 sequence: CSVKQVNTGELFF. The CDR3, as DNA: TGCAGCGTGAAACAGGTGAACACCGGGGAGCTGTTTTTT.

The chain employs TRBV29-1 and TRBJ2-7, with 7 positions matching TRBD1. Germline values: CDR1 SQVTM, CDR2 ANQGSEA. V trimming: 7 bases; J trimming: 7 bases; junction bases outside the gene matches: 19. The CDR3 is made up of 15 amino acids. The CDR3 DNA follows: TGCAGCGCCCCGGGGCCCGGACAGGACCCCTCGGAGCAGTACTTC. It translates to CSAPGPGQDPSEQYF.

The chain is built from TRBV5-4 and TRBJ1-4; D call uncertain. Germline values: CDR1 SGHNT, CDR2 YYREEE (reference sequence). V was trimmed by 4 bases and J by 8 bases, leaving 15 bases between them. This CDR3 comprises 14 residues. CDR3 loop: CASSRKAGFEKLFF. The CDR3 DNA follows: TGTGCCAGCAGCCGAAAAGCGGGCTTCGAAAAACTGTTTTTT.

The chain links TRBV5-1 to TRBJ1-1; 10 bases are shared with TRBD1. This CDR3 has 17 amino acids. The junction had 6 bases not matched to a gene; V was cut back by 0 bases and J by 1 base. Germline assignment: CDR1 SGHRS and CDR2 YFSETQ. The chain's CDR3 is CASSLANWDRGNTEAFF. The CDR3 DNA reads TGCGCCAGCAGCTTGGCCAATTGGGACAGGGGGAACACTGAAGCTTTCTTT.

This clone was picked up a small number of times. Other DNA sequences from this sample encode an identical CDR3 as well. V gene TRBV2 combines with J gene TRBJ1-5; D is unclear. Germline values: CDR1 SNHLY, CDR2 FYNNEI. This CDR3 comprises 12 residues. Trimming took off 6 bases at V and 0 bases at J, with 3 bases between the two ends. CDR3 DNA sequence: TGTGCCAGCAGGGATAGCAATCAGCCCCAGCATTTT. Its translation is CASRDSNQPQHF.

The rearrangement links TRBV11-1 to TRBJ2-7, with D tentatively TRBD1 or TRBD2 (5 bases each). With 1 base removed from V and 2 bases from J, the gap between germline ends came to 9 bases. This CDR3 region has 14 residues. Germline V gene lookup returns CDR1 SGHAT and CDR2 FQDESV (reference sequence). In nucleotides, the CDR3 is TGTGCCAGCAGCTTAGATCAGGGAGCCTACGAGCAGTACTTC. Translation: CASSLDQGAYEQYF.

Details on this clone: Other DNA sequences in this sample translate to the same CDR3. This chain connects TRBV5-1 to TRBJ2-5, with D hard to call. This CDR3 is 13 amino acids long. Germline-derived CDR1 and CDR2 are SGHRS and YFSETQ. Trimming took 0 bases from V and 2 from J, leaving 5 bases between them. Here the CDR3 reads CASSLGRQETQYF. CDR3 coding DNA: TGCGCCAGCAGCTTGGGGCGACAAGAGACCCAGTACTTC.

This clone turned up a few times. The chain carries TRBV5-1 and TRBJ1-2; D is possibly TRBD1 (5 bases). V was pared by 4 bases and J by 5 bases, with 18 bases between. The CDR3 contains 15 residues. Germline V lookup: CDR1 SGHRS, CDR2 YFSETQ. CDR3 bases: TGCGCCAGCAGCCCCGCCGGGACCCAAAGTTATGGCTACACCTTC. Translating it yields CASSPAGTQSYGYTF.

V usage is TRBV5-1 and J usage is TRBJ2-1; TRBD1 matches 12 bases. CDR1 and CDR2 from the germline V gene are SGHRS and YFSETQ. V was clipped by 1 base and J by 6 bases; unmatched bases: 2. The CDR3 loop spans 15 amino acids. CDR3 region: CASSLMGQGANEQFF. The CDR3 DNA sequence: TGCGCCAGCAGCTTGATGGGACAGGGGGCCAATGAGCAGTTCTTC. Full variable domain (outside the CDR3, taken from reference TRBV5-1 and TRBJ2-1): KAGVTQTPRYLIKTRGQQVTLSCSPISGHRSVSWYQQTPGQGLQFLFEYFSETQRNKGNFPGRFSGRQFSNSRSEMNVSTLELGDSALYLCASSLMGQGANEQFFGPGTRLTVL.

The chain recombines TRBV7-3 with TRBJ2-5; no definite D call. CDR1 is SGHTA and CDR2 is FQGTGA in the germline V gene. V lost 0 bases and J 3 bases, leaving 8 bases between the germline ends. This CDR3 has 14 amino acids. The CDR3 DNA sequence: TGTGCCAGCAGCTTAACCGGCGGAGAAGAGACCCAGTACTTC. Translated: CASSLTGGEETQYF.

The V and J genes are TRBV30 and TRBJ2-5; TRBD2 matches 10 bases. CDR1 and CDR2 from the germline V gene are GTSNPN and SVGIG (reference sequence). This CDR3 has 15 residues. J gave up 3 bases and V 0 bases, and 4 bases lay outside the gene matches. The CDR3 is CAWSVLAGPKETQYF. The DNA of the CDR3 is TGTGCCTGGAGTGTACTAGCGGGGCCTAAAGAGACCCAGTACTTC.

This rearrangement joins TRBV6-5 to TRBJ2-1; D is ambiguous. The germline CDR1 and CDR2 sequences are MNHEY and SVGAGI. V gave up 7 bases and J gave up 0 bases, with 7 bases separating them. The CDR3 sequence is 13 residues long. The CDR3 loop reads CASTGLSYNEQFF. As DNA, the CDR3 is TGTGCCAGCACAGGCCTCTCCTACAATGAGCAGTTCTTC.

The gene calls are TRBV5-1 and TRBJ2-7; D gene unclear. This CDR3 is built from 12 residues. Germline CDR1 is SGHRS and CDR2 is YFSETQ. V lost 6 bases, J lost 7 bases, and 14 bases lay in between. The chain's CDR3 is CASKGQAEEQYF. CDR3 DNA: TGCGCCAGCAAAGGGCAGGCGGAGGAGCAGTACTTC.

This chain links TRBV6-6 with TRBJ1-1, with D perhaps TRBD1 (6 bases). The CDR3 consists of 14 residues. Per germline, CDR1 MNHNY and CDR2 SVGAGI (reference sequence). The germline V and J ends were trimmed by 2 bases and 5 bases, with 12 bases remaining between them. The CDR3 loop is CASSYLQGRTEAFF. The CDR3 DNA is TGTGCCAGCAGTTACCTCCAGGGGCGGACTGAAGCTTTCTTT.

V usage is TRBV29-1 and J usage is TRBJ1-5; D not certain. The CDR3 length is 13 residues. CDR1 is SQVTM and CDR2 is ANQGSEA in the germline V gene. V lost 1 base and J lost 3, with 7 bases in between. CDR3 sequence (DNA): TGCAGCGTTGAAGTCGGGGTCAATCAGCCCCAGCATTTT. Its translation is CSVEVGVNQPQHF.

The chain links TRBV27 to TRBJ2-7; D uncertain. CDR3 length: 15 amino acids. CDR1 and CDR2 from the germline V gene are MNHEY and SMNVEV (reference sequence). V was clipped by 5 bases and J by 2 bases, with 16 bases between them. The CDR3, as DNA: TGTGCCAGCAGTCTGTTATTGGGGAAAACCTACGAGCAGTACTTC. Amino acid sequence: CASSLLLGKTYEQYF.

CDR3 DNA sequence: TGTGCCAGCAGCCACCGACCTGAGCAGTTCTTC. As protein: CASSHRPEQFF. The V gene is TRBV11-2, the J gene TRBJ2-1, with D hard to call. Germline CDR1 and CDR2: SGHAT and FQNNGV. The CDR3 consists of 11 residues. Trimming shortened V by 5 bases and J by 9 bases, and 8 bases separated the two germline ends.

CDR3 in DNA: TGTGCCAGCAGCTCTCCGGGACTAGCGGCCAATGAGCAGTTCTTC. This codes for CASSSPGLAANEQFF. V gene TRBV5-6 combines with J gene TRBJ2-1, with 11 bases that match TRBD2. This CDR3 spans 15 amino acids. Unmatched junction bases numbered 5, after V lost 3 bases and J lost 6 bases. From germline, CDR1 is SGHDT and CDR2 YYEEEE.

V and J are TRBV10-3 and TRBJ2-5; D could derive from TRBD1 or TRBD2 (5 bases each). V was clipped by 0 bases and J by 5 bases, with 13 bases between them. The germline V gene encodes CDR1 ENHRY and CDR2 SYGVKD. This CDR3 comprises 15 residues. CDR3 loop: CAISESRAGKETQYF. The CDR3 DNA sequence: TGTGCCATCAGTGAGTCGAGGGCAGGGAAGGAGACCCAGTACTTC.

The V gene is TRBV4-3, the J gene TRBJ2-3, with 11 bases matching TRBD2. The CDR3 is 17 residues long. The germline V gene has CDR1 LGHNA and CDR2 YSLEER. J gave up 0 bases and V 4 bases, and 6 bases lay outside the gene matches. As DNA, the CDR3 is TGCGCCAGCAGCCGGGTACTAGCGGGGGTGAGCACAGATACGCAGTATTTT. Its protein product is CASSRVLAGVSTDTQYF.

V usage is TRBV27 and J usage is TRBJ1-6, with D possibly being TRBD1 (5 bases). The CDR3 contains 12 residues. Between the trimmed V and J ends, which lost 4 bases and 7 bases, there was a span of 5 bases. Germline assignment: CDR1 MNHEY and CDR2 SMNVEV (reference sequence). In DNA, the CDR3 is TGTGCCAGCAGTTACAGGAATTCACCCCTCCACTTT. Translated, it gives CASSYRNSPLHF.

This rearrangement joins TRBV7-2 to TRBJ2-3; D unresolved. The CDR3 consists of 12 residues. Germline V gene lookup returns CDR1 SGHTA and CDR2 FQGNSA. With 8 bases removed from V and 4 bases from J, the gap between germline ends came to 10 bases. CDR3 in amino acids: CASGFSPDTQYF. The CDR3 nucleotides read TGTGCCAGCGGATTTAGCCCAGATACGCAGTATTTT.

This clone was found a few times. V is TRBV29-1 and J is TRBJ2-1; the D is unclear. Trimming removed 2 bases from V and 5 bases from J, with 13 bases in between. The CDR3 runs 14 residues. CDR1 and CDR2 from the germline V gene are SQVTM and ANQGSEA. CDR3 loop: CSVELGKVDNEQFF. DNA of the CDR3: TGCAGCGTTGAACTAGGGAAGGTCGACAATGAGCAGTTCTTC.

The chain combines TRBV2 with TRBJ1-5; tentative D call: TRBD1 (6 bases). Germline V gene data show CDR1 as SNHLY and CDR2 as FYNNEI. The CDR3 covers 14 residues. The V end was cut by 6 bases, the J end by 7 bases, with 16 bases between. The CDR3 here is CASRESRGEQPQHF. CDR3 nucleotide sequence: TGTGCCAGCAGGGAATCCAGGGGCGAACAGCCCCAGCATTTT.

The rearrangement uses TRBV30 and TRBJ2-3; no definite D call. The CDR3 has 14 amino acids. The V end lost 4 bases, the J end lost 0 bases, and 11 bases lay between the germline ends. CDR1 is GTSNPN, CDR2 SVGIG, per germline (reference sequence). The CDR3 loop is CAWMGSVSTDTQYF. CDR3 nucleotide sequence: TGTGCCTGGATGGGGTCCGTTAGCACAGATACGCAGTATTTT.